The rows below give T cell receptor beta chains drawn from one sample of a study of T cells during gluten challenge in celiac disease. TCRdb passed the single-cell sequencing reads through MiXCR, listing each CDR3 protein once. The sample yields approximately 350 distinct CDR3 sequences, 20% to 30% seen once. The sample in question was gluten-specific CD4+ T cells sorted from blood using tetramers, obtained at baseline or on day 6, 14 or 28 of gluten challenge (not recorded which). Receptors originate from a female donor with celiac disease. The CDR3 runs from the conserved cysteine through the conserved F or W. The D gene is left open where the match is weak. Size is stated for part of the rows, as once, few or many counts, or as a class when the clone is expanded.

CDR3 protein	CDR3 DNA	D gene	V gene	J gene	clone size
CASTLRGGSDYGYTF	TGTGCCAGTACTCTACGCGGGGGGTCGGACTATGGCTACACCTTC	NA	TRBV19	TRBJ1-2	large
CSVGSLAGWYDEQFF	TGCAGCGTTGGATCTCTAGCGGGATGGTACGATGAGCAGTTCTTC	TRBD2	TRBV29-1	TRBJ2-1	NA
CSVETGFQETQYF	TGCAGCGTGGAGACAGGTTTCCAAGAGACCCAGTACTTC	NA	TRBV29-1	TRBJ2-5	hyperexpanded
CASSFAAYQPQHF	TGTGCCAGCAGCTTCGCAGCCTATCAGCCCCAGCATTTT	NA	TRBV5-5	TRBJ1-5	large
CASSLTGLQNQPQHF	TGTGCCAGCAGCTTAACTGGGCTGCAGAATCAGCCCCAGCATTTT	NA	TRBV7-3	TRBJ1-5	NA
CASSLGFAQETQYF	TGTGCCAGCAGCTTAGGGTTCGCCCAAGAGACCCAGTACTTC	NA	TRBV7-6	TRBJ2-5	medium-sized
CASSVEGTASQTLTDTQYF	TGTGCCAGCAGCGTAGAGGGAACGGCTAGCCAAACCTTAACAGATACGCAGTATTTT	NA	TRBV9	TRBJ2-3	NA
CSVAILAGGPADADTQYF	TGCAGCGTCGCTATTCTAGCGGGAGGGCCGGCGGACGCAGATACGCAGTATTTT	TRBD2	TRBV29-1	TRBJ2-3	NA
CASRDTGELFF	TGTGCCAGCAGGGACACCGGGGAGCTGTTTTTT	NA	TRBV7-6	TRBJ2-2	NA
CASSRQGLVEQYF	TGTGCCAGCAGCCGACAGGGTTTGGTCGAGCAGTACTTC	TRBD1	TRBV5-6	TRBJ2-7	NA
CATSRGSASGAYEQYF	TGTGCCACCAGCAGAGGGTCGGCTAGCGGGGCCTACGAGCAGTACTTC	TRBD2	TRBV15	TRBJ2-7	NA
CARSSGPGGAGGGGDTQYF	TGTGCCAGGAGCTCCGGGCCGGGAGGAGCGGGGGGGGGGGGGGATACGCAGTATTTT	TRBD2	TRBV7-6	TRBJ2-3	NA
CASSFGVSGELFF	TGTGCCAGCAGCTTTGGTGTTAGCGGGGAGCTGTTTTTT	NA	TRBV5-6	TRBJ2-2	NA
CSVAFGDFSYNEQFF	TGCAGTGTGGCCTTTGGGGACTTCTCCTACAATGAGCAGTTCTTC	NA	TRBV20-1	TRBJ2-1	NA
CSARVSMLSGYTF	TGCAGTGCTAGAGTCAGCATGCTGAGTGGCTACACCTTC	NA	TRBV20-1	TRBJ1-2	many
CSVGGGVDQETQYF	TGCAGCGTTGGGGGTGGGGTAGACCAAGAGACCCAGTACTTC	NA	TRBV29-1	TRBJ2-5	hyperexpanded
CASSVAHSTDTQYF	TGTGCCAGCAGCGTAGCTCATAGCACAGATACGCAGTATTTT	NA	TRBV9	TRBJ2-3	many
CAIGRNEQYF	TGTGCCATCGGACGGAATGAGCAGTACTTC	NA	TRBV2	TRBJ2-7	many
CASSQRELGSRQYF	TGTGCCAGCAGCCAGAGGGAACTGGGTTCTAGGCAGTATTTT	NA	TRBV4-2	TRBJ2-3	medium-sized
CASSNRAGSDYTF	TGTGCCAGTAGTAATCGGGCAGGGTCTGACTACACCTTC	NA	TRBV19	TRBJ1-2	large
CASSQVNTDKGYTF	TGTGCCAGCAGCCAAGTTAATACGGACAAGGGCTACACCTTC	NA	TRBV4-2	TRBJ1-2	few
CASSSGLYTEAFF	TGTGCCAGCAGTTCAGGGCTCTACACTGAAGCTTTCTTT	NA	TRBV5-6	TRBJ1-1	NA
CASSIYELGVAGANVLTF	TGTGCCAGTAGTATATATGAGCTGGGGGTGGCTGGGGCCAACGTCCTGACTTTC	NA	TRBV19	TRBJ2-6	NA
CASSATGVLGETQYF	TGTGCCAGCAGTGCCACGGGGGTCTTGGGAGAGACCCAGTACTTC	NA	TRBV6-1	TRBJ2-5	medium-sized
CASSIYELGAAGANVLTF	TGTGCCAGTAGTATATATGAGCTGGGGGCGGCTGGGGCCAACGTCCTGACTTTC	NA	TRBV19	TRBJ2-6	few
CASSATGRDTQYF	TGTGCCAGCAGCGCCACAGGCCGAGATACGCAGTATTTT	NA	TRBV11-2	TRBJ2-3	NA
CASSSSGIGNQPQHF	TGTGCCAGTAGTAGTTCGGGGATAGGCAATCAGCCCCAGCATTTT	NA	TRBV19	TRBJ1-5	few
CSANRAGFELYEQYF	TGCAGTGCAAATAGGGCGGGTTTTGAACTCTACGAGCAGTACTTC	NA	TRBV20-1	TRBJ2-7	many
CASSPLGTSVDTQYF	TGCGCCAGCTCCCCCCTCGGGACTAGCGTGGATACGCAGTATTTT	TRBD2	TRBV4-3	TRBJ2-3	NA
CASTSPPRGTGELFF	TGTGCCAGCACCTCCCCCCCGCGTGGCACCGGGGAGCTGTTTTTT	NA	TRBV7-7	TRBJ2-2	many
CSVLADWDSPLHF	TGCAGCGTACTGGCAGACTGGGATTCACCCCTCCACTTT	NA	TRBV29-1	TRBJ1-6	many
CAWSPRGWDTGELFF	TGTGCCTGGAGTCCCCGTGGGTGGGACACCGGGGAGCTGTTTTTT	NA	TRBV30	TRBJ2-2	NA
CASSYLAGGRTDTQYF	TGTGCCAGCAGTTATTTAGCGGGGGGCCGGACAGATACGCAGTATTTT	TRBD2	TRBV6-5	TRBJ2-3	NA
CASSLIWGGFDYGYTF	TGCGCCAGCAGCTTGATTTGGGGGGGCTTTGACTATGGCTACACCTTC	NA	TRBV5-1	TRBJ1-2	many
CASSIYQAGELFF	TGTGCCAGTAGTATTTATCAGGCCGGGGAGCTGTTTTTT	NA	TRBV19	TRBJ2-2	large
CASSILQKNIQYF	TGTGCCAGTAGTATTCTACAAAAAAACATTCAGTACTTC	NA	TRBV19	TRBJ2-4	large
CASSLAALWVEQYF	TGTGCCAGCAGCTTAGCGGCGTTATGGGTCGAGCAGTACTTC	NA	TRBV7-8	TRBJ2-7	many